The 14 T cell receptor beta chains in this list originate from one sample, sequenced in a study of cytomegalovirus exposure and HLA in healthy donors. Using immunoSEQ multiplex PCR, the repertoire was profiled, and TCRdb retains in-frame clones only, with some absent. The sample lists about 180,000 clones, around nine tenths occurring once. Sequences were obtained from PBMCs. Receptors originate from a woman aged 25 to 45 in good health and CMV-seronegative.

The chain links TRBV21-1 to TRBJ2-2; the table gives TRBD1 as D, unverified against the DNA. TRBV21-1 is a pseudogene segment. The CDR3 extends over 17 amino acids. The CDR3 loop reads CASSKSGQGRWTGELFF. In DNA form, the CDR3 reads TGTGCCAGCAGCAAAAGTGGACAGGGAAGATGGACCGGGGAGCTGTTTTTT.

This chain uses TRBV6-1 with TRBJ1-3, with 9 bases lining up with TRBD1. Germline V gene lookup returns CDR1 MNHNS and CDR2 SASEGT. The CDR3 consists of 17 residues. The ends lost 5 bases at V and 0 bases at J; junction bases unmatched: 8. The CDR3 DNA follows: TGTGCCAGCAGTAAAGGACAGGGGAGTTACTCTGGAAACACCATATATTTT. Encoded protein: CASSKGQGSYSGNTIYF.

This clone occurred a few times. V gene TRBV29-1 combines with J gene TRBJ1-1, with D perhaps matching TRBD1 (5 bases). CDR3 size: 12 residues. The V gene's germline CDR1 is SQVTM and CDR2 ANQGSEA. The CDR3 coding sequence is TGCGGATACAGGTGGGGTAACACTGAAGCTTTCTTT. Translation gives CGYRWGNTEAFF.

The gene calls are TRBV5-6 and TRBJ2-7; D may be TRBD1 (5 bases). The germline V gene has CDR1 SGHDT and CDR2 YYEEEE. V was cut by 0 bases and J by 7 bases, with 14 bases left in between. This CDR3 is 14 amino acids long. Here the CDR3 DNA reads TGTGCCAGCAGCTTGGAGGGGCGGACACAAGAGCAGTACTTC. Its protein is CASSLEGRTQEQYF.

This chain connects TRBV18 to TRBJ1-4; 7 bases agree with TRBD1. This CDR3 contains 14 residues. Germline CDR1 is KGHSH and CDR2 is LQKENI. V lost 3 bases, J lost 7 bases, and 5 bases stayed unmatched. CDR3 in DNA: TGTGCCAGCTCACCCTACAGGGGCGGTGAAAAACTGTTTTTT. It specifies CASSPYRGGEKLFF. The complete variable domain, with remaining parts taken from reference TRBV18 and TRBJ1-4, reads NAGVMQNPRHLVRRRGQEARLRCSPMKGHSHVYWYRQLPEEGLKFMVYLQKENIIDESGMPKERFSAEFPKEGPSILRIQQVVRGDSAAYFCASSPYRGGEKLFFGSGTQLSVL.

In its sample, this clone was seen once. The gene calls are TRBV5-5 and TRBJ2-7; D call uncertain. The germline gives CDR1 SGHKS, CDR2 YYEKEE (reference sequence). Trimming left V 4 bases short and J 7 bases short, with 12 bases between. The CDR3 extends over 12 amino acids. Written as DNA, the CDR3 is TGTGCCAGCAGCCCCGCGATGTGGGAGCAGTACTTC. The encoded protein is CASSPAMWEQYF.

The chain employs TRBV7-8 and TRBJ1-5, with 9 bases matching TRBD1. CDR3 length: 15 amino acids. Germline V gene data show CDR1 as SGHVS and CDR2 as FQNEAQ. V lost 4 bases, J lost 4 bases, and 5 bases stayed unmatched. The CDR3 sequence is CASSSRTGANQPQHF. For the CDR3, the DNA is TGTGCCAGCAGCTCACGGACAGGGGCTAATCAGCCCCAGCATTTT.

The chain has TRBV5-1 and TRBJ1-1; D is uncertain. Germline CDR1 is SGHRS and CDR2 is YFSETQ. The CDR3 is 12 amino acids. V lost 2 bases and J lost 3, with 5 bases in between. The CDR3 region is CASSFGDTEAFF. In DNA, the CDR3 is TGCGCCAGCAGCTTCGGGGACACTGAAGCTTTCTTT. Together with reference TRBV5-1 and TRBJ1-1, the CDR3 gives the full variable domain: KAGVTQTPRYLIKTRGQQVTLSCSPISGHRSVSWYQQTPGQGLQFLFEYFSETQRNKGNFPGRFSGRQFSNSRSEMNVSTLELGDSALYLCASSFGDTEAFFGQGTRLTVV.

The chain is built from TRBV4-1 and TRBJ1-5; D might be TRBD1 (5 bases). Deletions cut 0 bases from V and 7 bases from J, with 10 bases between. The CDR3 runs to 14 residues. Germline-derived CDR1 and CDR2 are MGHRA and YSYEKL. DNA for the CDR3: TGCGCCAGCAGCCAAGATTTCGGGGGACAGCCCCAGCATTTT. This sequence encodes CASSQDFGGQPQHF.

The chain links TRBV19 to TRBJ2-7; the match to TRBD2 covers 11 bases. V gave up 3 bases and J gave up 0 bases; unmatched junction bases: 10. The germline V gene encodes CDR1 LNHDA and CDR2 SQIVND (reference sequence). The CDR3 length is 18 residues. The CDR3 DNA follows: TGTGCCAGTAGTATTAATCTGGCTAGCGGGAGGAGCTCCTACGAGCAGTACTTC. As protein: CASSINLASGRSSYEQYF.

V gene TRBV4-1 combines with J gene TRBJ1-5; D is ambiguous. CDR1 is MGHRA, CDR2 YSYEKL, per germline. With 1 base removed from V and 4 bases from J, the gap between germline ends came to 17 bases. The CDR3 consists of 17 residues. CDR3 protein: CASSQGMAGRSNQPQHF. The CDR3 nucleotides read TGCGCCAGCAGCCAAGGAATGGCCGGGAGGTCGAATCAGCCCCAGCATTTT.

The gene calls are TRBV27 and TRBJ2-3; D perhaps matches TRBD1 (6 bases). Germline V lookup: CDR1 MNHEY, CDR2 SMNVEV (reference sequence). There are 20 residues in the CDR3. The V end was cut by 0 bases, the J end by 3 bases, with 25 bases between. CDR3 residues: CASSLSPFSVKGVVTDTQYF. CDR3 nucleotides: TGTGCCAGCAGTTTATCGCCGTTTTCGGTGAAGGGGGTTGTGACAGATACGCAGTATTTT.

This clone was counted only a few times. This sequence joins TRBV6-6 and TRBJ2-1; no clear D gene. With 2 bases removed from V and 4 bases from J, the gap between germline ends came to 6 bases. The germline V gene has CDR1 MNHNY and CDR2 SVGAGI (reference sequence). This CDR3 contains 13 residues. CDR3 loop: CASSYREYNEQFF. CDR3 in DNA: TGTGCCAGCAGTTACAGAGAATACAATGAGCAGTTCTTC.

The genes are TRBV28 and TRBJ1-6; 9 nucleotides line up with TRBD1. The CDR3 totals 16 residues. The germline CDR1 and CDR2 sequences are MDHEN and SYDVKM. The V segment lost 5 bases and the J segment 2 bases; nucleotides outside the gene matches: 4. The CDR3 sequence is CASSAGTGPYNSPLHF. DNA for the CDR3: TGTGCCAGCAGTGCCGGGACAGGGCCCTATAATTCACCCCTCCACTTT.